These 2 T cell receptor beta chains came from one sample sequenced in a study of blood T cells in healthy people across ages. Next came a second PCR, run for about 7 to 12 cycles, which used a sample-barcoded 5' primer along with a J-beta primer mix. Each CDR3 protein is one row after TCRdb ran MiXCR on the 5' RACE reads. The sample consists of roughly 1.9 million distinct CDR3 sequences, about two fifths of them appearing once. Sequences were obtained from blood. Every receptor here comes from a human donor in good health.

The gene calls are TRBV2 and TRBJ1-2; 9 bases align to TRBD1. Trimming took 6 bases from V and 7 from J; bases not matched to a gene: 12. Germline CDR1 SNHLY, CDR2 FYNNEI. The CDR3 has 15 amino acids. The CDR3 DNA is TGTGCCAGCAGCCCCAACAGGGGGCGAGGTGGTGGCTACACCTTC. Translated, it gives CASSPNRGRGGGYTF.

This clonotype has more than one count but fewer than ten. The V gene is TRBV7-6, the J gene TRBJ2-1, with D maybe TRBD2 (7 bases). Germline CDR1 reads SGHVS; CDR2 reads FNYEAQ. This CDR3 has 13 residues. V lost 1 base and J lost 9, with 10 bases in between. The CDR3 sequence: CASSLGGGAEQFF. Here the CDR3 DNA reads TGTGCCAGCAGCTTAGGAGGGGGGGCTGAGCAGTTCTTC.